Sequencing of this T cell receptor (beta chain) was carried out in a study of blood T cell repertoires in COVID-19. Study-wide context: The analysed material was cDNA or gDNA that came from T cells, B-cell-depleted T cells, or PBMCs.

Per the original data handling: It was from reference gene primer amplification that nucleated cell counts were estimated. The method was immunoSEQ multiplex PCR; TCRdb's version includes in-frame clones alone and lacks a portion of them. V and J calls plus clone size are reproduced from that table; the DNA served to infer D and trimming. The table includes fewer than 350,000 clones, about nine tenths detected once. The CDR3 is made up of 15 amino acids. After removal of 4 bases from V and 4 bases from J, the junction contained 2 bases not matched to a gene. Germline assignment: CDR1 LGHDT and CDR2 YNNKEL (reference sequence). Allocation to cohorts depended on clinical history reported by the participants. Donors in Cohort 3 who had recovered were those with two negative PCRs, healthcare professional clearance, or resolution of their symptoms.

The sequenced sample was PBMCs or T cells enriched from blood (not recorded which). This receptor was obtained from a man aged 60 to 69 who had recovered from COVID-19. This sequence joins TRBV3-1 (or the pseudogene TRBV3-2) and TRBJ2-3, with TRBD2 matching 13 bases. Here the CDR3 reads CASSPGLAGADTQYF. The CDR3 DNA is TGTGCCAGCAGCCCTGGACTAGCGGGAGCAGATACGCAGTATTTT.